This passage covers 18 T cell receptor beta chains from one sample sequenced in a study of CD8 T cells in ankylosing spondylitis (dated by TCRdb to the late 2010s). The paper as a whole reports these results and caveats: A TCR beta motif of several highly homologous amino acid variants appeared characteristic of blood from ankylosing spondylitis patients.

The library was prepared using 5' RACE. These reads were obtained on an Illumina HiSeq 2500. TCRdb trimmed the raw reads at Q25, called clones with MiXCR and kept productive beta chains. Here each entry gathers all rows of one CDR3 protein and keeps the most common genes and DNA. In this sample the table shows around 390,000 distinct CDR3 sequences, around 24% of which occur a single time. About 17% of the sample rests with the top ten. The antigens these receptors bind are not known. The sample was blood, either unsorted or a sorted T cell fraction (not recorded which). These receptors came from a male donor with ankylosing spondylitis.

This clonotype has more than one count but fewer than ten. The CDR3 spells CASPSLRVGRFSYEQYF. In DNA form, the CDR3 reads TGTGCCAGCCCGTCCCTAAGAGTCGGTCGCTTCTCCTACGAGCAGTACTTC. The chain carries TRBV21-1 and TRBJ2-7; TRBD1 reflects the table's D call only, with no check against the DNA. TRBV21-1 is a recognized pseudogene. The CDR3 length is 17 residues.

The chain links TRBV5-6 to TRBJ2-7; D remains ambiguous. The germline V gene has CDR1 SGHDT and CDR2 YYEEEE. This CDR3 is built from 15 residues. The ends were cut back, 0 bases at V and 6 bases at J, with 16 bases in the middle. The CDR3 nucleotides are TGTGCCAGCAGCTTGGTGGACCGCGGTGGGCGCGAGCAGTACTTC. This codes for CASSLVDRGGREQYF. Using reference TRBV5-6 and TRBJ2-7 for the parts outside the CDR3, the full variable domain is DAGVTQSPTHLIKTRGQQVTLRCSPKSGHDTVSWYQQALGQGPQFIFQYYEEEERQRGNFPDRFSGHQFPNYSSELNVNALLLGDSALYLCASSLVDRGGREQYFGPGTRLTVT.

This clonotype was picked up a small number of times. The V call is TRBV29-1, the J call TRBJ2-7; 7 positions match TRBD1. Germline CDR1 SQVTM, CDR2 ANQGSEA. V lost 3 bases and J lost 5; bases outside the gene matches: 7. This CDR3 has 13 amino acids. The CDR3 DNA follows: TGCAGCGTTGAGCAGGGGGAATGGAACGAGCAGTACTTC. Its protein is CSVEQGEWNEQYF.

The chain has TRBV12-3 or TRBV12-4 and TRBJ2-1; 9 bases are a match to TRBD2. The CDR3 totals 17 residues. V lost 6 bases and J lost 10; bases outside the gene matches: 19. For the CDR3, the DNA is TGTGCCAGCAGCCTGGGGGCCACTAGCGGGTATAATTTAGAGCAGTTCTTC. Translated: CASSLGATSGYNLEQFF.

This clonotype has ten or more counts. V gene TRBV29-1 combines with J gene TRBJ2-1; D gene uncertain. Germline V gene lookup returns CDR1 SQVTM and CDR2 ANQGSEA. Trimming shortened V by 2 bases and J by 6 bases, and 11 bases separated the two germline ends. The CDR3 spans 13 residues. The CDR3 DNA sequence: TGCAGCGTTGAACAGGCCACGGGCAATGAGCAGTTCTTC. This gives the protein CSVEQATGNEQFF.

In this sample, this clonotype turned up a few times. This chain joins TRBV5-1 and TRBJ1-1; 9 bases are a match to TRBD1. The CDR3 is made up of 13 amino acids. The germline V gene has CDR1 SGHRS and CDR2 YFSETQ. V was pared by 4 bases and J by 11 bases, with 9 bases of the junction left unmatched. The CDR3 DNA is TGCGCCAGCAGCGTGGGACAGGGCCAGACGGCTTTCTTT. Translating gives CASSVGQGQTAFF.

The chain has TRBV6-1 and TRBJ2-1; 8 nucleotides line up with TRBD2. The V and J ends lost 6 bases and 10 bases, in that order; junction bases with no gene match: 2. CDR1 is MNHNS, CDR2 SASEGT, per germline. The length of the CDR3 is 11 residues. CDR3 protein: CASSTSGEQFF. For the CDR3, the DNA is TGTGCCAGCAGCACTAGCGGAGAGCAGTTCTTC.

This clonotype has only a few counts. The V and J genes are TRBV29-1 and TRBJ1-1; a weak D match, TRBD1 (5 bases). The CDR3 is 11 amino acids. V was pared by 3 bases and J by 7 bases, with 9 bases between. CDR1 is SQVTM and CDR2 is ANQGSEA in the germline V gene. CDR3 protein: CSVDQGLEAFF. CDR3 in DNA: TGCAGCGTTGATCAGGGACTTGAAGCTTTCTTT.

The CDR3, as DNA: TGTGCCAGCAGCACAGACAGGGGGGCCCCCTACGAGCAGTACTTC. This codes for CASSTDRGAPYEQYF. The rearrangement links TRBV7-8 to TRBJ2-7; 9 nucleotides line up with TRBD1. V was clipped by 5 bases and J by 2 bases; unmatched bases: 7. This CDR3 has 15 amino acids. Germline CDR1 SGHVS, CDR2 FQNEAQ.

CDR3 in amino acids: CASSQESQVGETQYF. The CDR3 coding sequence is TGCGCCAGCAGCCAAGAGTCACAGGTCGGGGAGACCCAGTACTTC. The chain links TRBV4-1 to TRBJ2-5; D is perhaps TRBD1 (5 bases). The CDR3 contains 15 residues. CDR1 is MGHRA, CDR2 YSYEKL, per germline. Between the trimmed V and J ends, which lost 0 bases and 5 bases, there was a span of 13 bases.

This clonotype was counted between two and nine times. The J gene is TRBJ2-7, the V gene TRBV29-1; TRBD2 might be the D (6 bases). This CDR3 spans 12 amino acids. Trimming stripped 5 bases from V and 4 bases from J, with 12 bases between. Per the germline V gene, CDR1 is SQVTM and CDR2 is ANQGSEA. Here the CDR3 reads CSVSGVRYEQYF. The CDR3 DNA reads as TGCAGCGTTTCGGGGGTTCGGTACGAGCAGTACTTC.

V is TRBV21-1 and J is TRBJ2-1; TRBD2 is taken as the D call from the table, unchecked against the DNA. TRBV21-1 is a pseudogene. The CDR3 is 15 residues long. The CDR3 sequence: CASSKGDGTMREQFF. The CDR3 DNA follows: TGTGCCAGCAGCAAAGGGGATGGGACTATGCGTGAGCAGTTCTTC.

CDR3: CASSPPRQETQYF. Written as DNA, the CDR3 is TGTGCCAGCAGCCCACCCCGCCAAGAGACCCAGTACTTC. The gene calls are TRBV28 and TRBJ2-5; D gene ambiguous. CDR1 and CDR2 (germline): MDHEN, SYDVKM. V lost 6 bases and J 1 base, leaving 9 bases between the germline ends. The CDR3 has 13 residues.

The J gene is TRBJ2-3, the V gene TRBV18; possibly TRBD1 or TRBD2 for D (5 bases each). The CDR3 runs to 16 residues. CDR1 is KGHSH, CDR2 LQKENI, per germline. The germline V and J ends were trimmed by 3 bases and 6 bases, with 19 bases remaining between them. CDR3 region: CASSPSGARGPDTQYF. CDR3 nucleotide sequence: TGTGCCAGCTCACCGTCTGGGGCGAGGGGCCCTGATACGCAGTATTTT.

In this sample, this clonotype turned up many times. The chain joins TRBV5-1 to TRBJ2-5; 14 nucleotides align to TRBD2. Germline V CDR1 and CDR2: SGHRS, YFSETQ. CDR3 length: 15 residues. J lost 5 bases, V lost 3 bases, and 3 bases had no gene match. DNA of the CDR3: TGCGCCAGCAGCTCGGGACTAGCGGGAGATGAGACCCAGTACTTC. Its protein is CASSSGLAGDETQYF.

The chain carries TRBV7-3 and TRBJ2-3; TRBD2 is a possible D gene (5 bases). CDR3 length: 14 residues. Trimming removed 2 bases at V and 6 bases at J, with 12 bases between. The V gene's germline CDR1 is SGHTA and CDR2 FQGTGA. Written as DNA, the CDR3 is TGTGCCAGCAGCTTACGAGGGAAGCCCGATACGCAGTATTTT. The encoded protein is CASSLRGKPDTQYF.

The chain is built from TRBV7-2 and TRBJ2-1; 9 positions match TRBD1. The CDR3 extends over 16 amino acids. The junction had 9 bases not matched to a gene; V was cut back by 5 bases and J by 4 bases. Per germline, CDR1 SGHTA and CDR2 FQGNSA. The CDR3 spells CASSEAGTGLYNEQFF. In DNA, the CDR3 is TGTGCCAGCAGCGAGGCCGGGACAGGGTTGTACAATGAGCAGTTCTTC.

Here the CDR3 reads CASSPQNPTQYF. The CDR3 DNA reads as TGTGCCAGCTCGCCCCAGAACCCGACCCAGTACTTC. V gene TRBV18 combines with J gene TRBJ2-5; no reliable D call. Trimming left V 6 bases short and J 7 bases short, with 12 bases between. The CDR3 covers 12 residues. Germline V gene sequence: CDR1 KGHSH, CDR2 LQKENI.